This is a list of T cell receptor beta chains from one sample in a study of OX40 agonist ivuxolimab in advanced cancers. Assay used: immunoSEQ multiplex PCR; TCRdb lists only in-frame clones, some missing. The top ten hold 7% to 10% of the sample, which has 30,000 to 40,000 clones, roughly 87% seen once. This sample comprised CD4+ or CD8+ T cells sorted from blood, obtained in a trial of the OX40 agonist ivuxolimab. Source of these receptors: an adult with an advanced solid tumor such as melanoma, head and neck, liver or kidney cancer. The CDR3 runs from the conserved cysteine through the conserved F or W. The order of the fields is clone size, J gene, D gene, V gene, CDR3 protein, CDR3 DNA. The D gene is left open where the match is weak. Clone size is given for some rows only: seen once, a few or many times, or a class if the clone is expanded.

>once|TRBJ2-1|TRBD2|TRBV29-1
CSVTGLAEDNEQFF
TGCAGCGTGACCGGACTAGCGGAAGACAATGAGCAGTTCTTC
>.|TRBJ1-4|TRBD1|TRBV27
CASSLLSTGGTLFF
TGTGCCAGCAGTCTCCTATCCACAGGGGGAACACTGTTTTTT
>.|TRBJ2-7|.|TRBV14
CASSQDGFEQYF
TGTGCCAGCAGCCAAGATGGTTTCGAGCAGTACTTC
>.|TRBJ1-1|TRBD1|TRBV5-5
CASSLIPIGTGSYEAFF
TGTGCCAGCAGCTTGATACCCATCGGGACAGGATCCTATGAAGCTTTCTTT
>.|TRBJ2-2|.|TRBV5-8
CASSHSGANTGELFF
TGTGCCAGCAGCCACTCCGGGGCGAACACCGGGGAGCTGTTTTTT
>medium-sized|TRBJ2-7|TRBD2|TRBV11-2
CASSPGVGEGYEQYF
TGTGCCAGCAGCCCTGGGGTAGGGGAGGGGTACGAGCAGTACTTC
>.|TRBJ2-7|TRBD1|TRBV7-3
CASSTGQGRGEQYF
TGTGCCAGCAGCACCGGACAGGGGAGGGGCGAGCAGTACTTC
>.|TRBJ2-3|.|TRBV20-1
CSASLADTQYF
TGCAGTGCTAGCCTAGCAGATACGCAGTATTTT
>.|TRBJ2-2|TRBD1|TRBV7-9
CASSSDRINTGELFF
TGTGCCAGCAGCTCGGACAGGATTAACACCGGGGAGCTGTTTTTT
>.|TRBJ2-4|.|TRBV19
CASSQQGGENIQYF
TGTGCCAGTAGCCAACAGGGAGGTGAAAACATTCAGTACTTC
>.|TRBJ2-3|TRBD2|TRBV4-2
CASSQGRGGPTDTQYF
TGTGCCAGCAGCCAAGGTCGCGGGGGACCCACAGATACGCAGTATTTT
>once|TRBJ2-7|.|TRBV5-6
CASSLISGVGAEQYF
TGTGCCAGCAGCTTGATTTCGGGAGTGGGGGCCGAGCAGTACTTC
>.|TRBJ2-2|.|TRBV27
CASSRRRDSVSGELFF
TGTGCCAGCAGCCGTCGGCGGGACAGCGTTTCCGGGGAGCTGTTTTTT
>.|TRBJ2-7|TRBD1|TRBV10-3
CAINDRGFHEQYF
TGTGCCATCAACGACAGGGGATTTCACGAGCAGTACTTC
>.|TRBJ2-3|.|TRBV5-5
CASSPGGVASTDTQYF
TGTGCCAGCAGCCCAGGGGGGGTAGCTAGCACAGATACGCAGTATTTT
>.|TRBJ1-1|.|TRBV6-6
CASSYSVQAAFF
TGTGCCAGCAGTTACTCGGTCCAGGCAGCTTTCTTT
>.|TRBJ2-3|.|TRBV14
CASSQGTGFGTDTQYF
TGTGCCAGCAGCCAAGGAACAGGGTTCGGCACAGATACGCAGTATTTT
>.|TRBJ1-3|.|TRBV6-1
CASGRTSSGNTIYF
TGTGCCAGCGGCCGGACCTCCTCTGGAAACACCATATATTTT
>once|TRBJ2-1|.|TRBV6-5
CASSYLGAGSPSEQFF
TGTGCCAGCAGTTACCTAGGAGCGGGCAGCCCAAGTGAGCAGTTCTTC
>.|TRBJ2-7|.|TRBV4-1
CASSQVMKSGLFYF
TGCGCCAGCAGCCAAGTCATGAAAAGCGGGCTCTTTTACTTC
>few|TRBJ2-1|.|TRBV29-1
CSAAREYYNEQFF
TGCAGCGCCGCCCGGGAGTACTACAATGAGCAGTTCTTC
>few|TRBJ1-2|.|TRBV30
CAWSVGGSWYGYTF
TGTGCCTGGAGTGTTGGGGGTTCGTGGTATGGCTACACCTTC
>few|TRBJ2-3|TRBD1|TRBV5-1
CASSLKGASDTQYF
TGCGCCAGCAGCTTGAAGGGGGCTTCTGATACGCAGTATTTT
>.|TRBJ2-5|.|TRBV30
CAWSVAGQETQYF
TGTGCCTGGAGTGTAGCTGGGCAAGAGACCCAGTACTTC
>.|TRBJ2-3|.|TRBV5-4
CASSFEETDTQYF
TGTGCCAGCAGCTTCGAGGAGACAGATACGCAGTATTTT
>.|TRBJ2-3|.|TRBV19
CASRSASTDTQYF
TGTGCCAGTAGGAGTGCTAGCACAGATACGCAGTATTTT
>.|TRBJ2-7|TRBD2|TRBV10-2
CASSGLAGGIGEQYF
TGCGCCAGCAGCGGACTAGCGGGAGGTATAGGCGAGCAGTACTTC
>.|TRBJ2-3|.|TRBV6-5
CASSYSNPPRTDTQYF
TGTGCCAGCAGTTACTCGAACCCGCCTCGAACAGATACGCAGTATTTT
>.|TRBJ2-2|TRBD1|TRBV10-1
CASSASTGVTGELFF
TGCGCCAGCAGTGCCTCGACAGGGGTCACCGGGGAGCTGTTTTTT
>.|TRBJ2-5|TRBD2|TRBV4-2
CASSQGTSDQETQYF
TGTGCCAGCAGCCAAGGGACTAGCGACCAAGAGACCCAGTACTTC
>once|TRBJ2-2|TRBD1|TRBV7-3
CASSLIGGQGNTGELFF
TGTGCCAGCAGCTTAATCGGGGGACAGGGGAACACCGGGGAGCTGTTTTTT
>.|TRBJ1-2|.|TRBV7-8
CASSAQGTNYGYTF
TGTGCCAGCAGCGCGCAGGGTACTAACTATGGCTACACCTTC
>once|TRBJ1-5|.|TRBV15
CATSRDKLGPYSNQPQHF
TGTGCCACCAGCAGAGATAAGTTGGGGCCCTATAGCAATCAGCCCCAGCATTTT
>.|TRBJ2-7|.|TRBV7-2
CASSLGGAAYEQYF
TGTGCCAGCAGCTTGGGCGGTGCCGCCTACGAGCAGTACTTC
>once|TRBJ1-1|TRBD1|TRBV19
CASSSRDSHNTEAFF
TGTGCCAGTAGTAGCCGGGACAGCCATAACACTGAAGCTTTCTTT
>.|TRBJ2-5|.|TRBV5-1
CASSLGWGDQETQYF
TGCGCCAGCAGCTTGGGATGGGGGGACCAAGAGACCCAGTACTTC
>few|TRBJ1-1|.|TRBV27
CASSSFGGSNTEAFF
TGTGCCAGCAGTTCTTTCGGGGGGTCGAACACTGAAGCTTTCTTT
>few|TRBJ2-3|TRBD2|TRBV7-6
CASSLAPLAGAISTDTQYF
TGTGCCAGCAGCTTAGCCCCCCTAGCGGGGGCGATAAGCACAGATACGCAGTATTTT
>.|TRBJ1-6|.|TRBV4-3
CASSQDGGGIYSPLHF
TGCGCCAGCAGCCAAGATGGGGGGGGAATCTATTCACCCCTCCACTTT
>.|TRBJ2-5|.|TRBV7-9
CASSLARSGGETQYF
TGTGCCAGCAGCTTAGCGCGATCAGGGGGGGAGACCCAGTACTTC
>.|TRBJ1-6|.|TRBV10-2
CASSESPALLGGPLHF
TGCGCCAGCAGTGAGTCCCCAGCCCTGCTCGGGGGACCCCTCCACTTT
>.|TRBJ1-2|.|TRBV6-5
CASRETGSYGYTF
TGTGCCAGCAGAGAGACAGGAAGCTATGGCTACACCTTC
>once|TRBJ1-1|.|TRBV2
CASSEEGGTEAFF
TGTGCCAGCAGTGAGGAAGGGGGGACTGAAGCTTTCTTT
>.|TRBJ2-3|TRBD1|TRBV19
CASSNGQGTDTQYF
TGTGCCAGTAGTAACGGACAGGGGACAGATACGCAGTATTTT
>.|TRBJ2-7|.|TRBV19
CASRNIRRSDPYEQYF
TGTGCCAGTAGGAATATAAGGAGGTCAGATCCCTACGAGCAGTACTTC
>.|TRBJ2-6|.|TRBV7-9
CASSSVATGTGANVLTF
TGTGCCAGCAGCTCGGTGGCTACAGGGACTGGGGCCAACGTCCTGACTTTC
>.|TRBJ1-4|.|TRBV4-3
CASSQEFSGGRYEKLFF
TGCGCCAGCAGCCAAGAGTTTTCCGGGGGCAGGTATGAAAAACTGTTTTTT
>.|TRBJ1-2|.|TRBV19
CASRRQANYGYTF
TGTGCCAGTAGAAGACAAGCTAACTATGGCTACACCTTC
>.|TRBJ2-7|.|TRBV10-3
CAIMGSYEQYF
TGTGCCATCATGGGGTCCTACGAGCAGTACTTC
>.|TRBJ2-1|TRBD1|TRBV28
CASSLDRGISNEQFF
TGTGCCAGCAGTCTAGACAGGGGTATATCCAATGAGCAGTTCTTC
>.|TRBJ2-7|.|TRBV6-5
CASSSGDVHYEQYF
TGTGCCAGCAGTTCCGGGGACGTTCACTACGAGCAGTACTTC
>.|TRBJ2-7|.|TRBV5-1
CASASDPGKPYEQYF
TGCGCCAGCGCCTCGGACCCCGGGAAACCCTACGAGCAGTACTTC
>.|TRBJ2-5|.|TRBV5-1
CASSLAGVSQETQYF
TGCGCCAGCAGCTTGGCCGGGGTTAGCCAAGAGACCCAGTACTTC
>.|TRBJ2-1|TRBD2|TRBV28
CASNNGRGRYNEQFF
TGTGCCAGCAATAACGGGAGGGGTCGCTACAATGAGCAGTTCTTC
>few|TRBJ1-6|.|TRBV6-5
CASSYTQNNSPLHF
TGTGCCAGCAGTTACACACAGAATAATTCACCCCTCCACTTT
>once|TRBJ2-3|TRBD2|TRBV7-8
CASSRRLAGAPALATNTQYF
TGTGCCAGCAGCCGACGACTAGCGGGAGCTCCGGCCCTTGCGACAAATACGCAGTATTTT
>.|TRBJ1-2|.|TRBV6-5
CASSYGGVNYGYTF
TGTGCCAGCAGTTACGGGGGGGTTAACTATGGCTACACCTTC